Described below is a single T cell receptor (beta chain) sequence and its context. The antigen is not known. This specimen belongs to a study of T cells after posttransplantation cyclophosphamide. The study, taken as a whole, reports: Tissue-infiltrating T cells from skin or gut overlapped little with blood T cells. After PTCy, TRB diversity resembled that of CNI/methotrexate controls. Donor-recipient repertoire similarity was low at 1-2 months, rising over year one.

Clones were sequenced by immunoSEQ multiplex PCR, and TCRdb holds only the in-frame ones, with some missing. Among about 7,600 clones listed, roughly four fifths were seen once. Treatment was busulfan-fludarabine conditioning, a marrow graft, and cyclophosphamide on days +3 and +4. The CDR3 has 16 residues. V was clipped by 5 bases and J by 4 bases; unmatched bases: 8. Germline V CDR1 and CDR2: MNHEY, SMNVEV (reference sequence). This clonotype originated in a female patient in her forties who received an allogeneic stem cell transplant from a related donor, was CMV-positive, and had no GVHD. The graft donor may have contributed some T cells. The material was CD4+ T cells sorted from blood, obtained about 1,000 days after allogeneic stem cell transplant with posttransplant cyclophosphamide. The chain carries TRBV27 and TRBJ2-1; 10 positions match TRBD2. The CDR3 reads CASSPTTSGYYNEQFF. The CDR3 DNA sequence: TGTGCCAGCAGTCCGACGACTAGCGGGTATTACAATGAGCAGTTCTTC.